Each of the 2 T cell receptor beta chains below was sequenced from the same sample in a study of T cell repertoires in cytomegalovirus infection. One entry per CDR3 protein results from TCRdb running MiXCR on the reads. Of some 600,000 distinct CDR3 sequences listed, roughly a quarter are singletons. Sequencing was carried out using CD8+ T cells from PBMCs. These receptor sequences come from a human donor in good health (CMV status not recorded). Some clones in this sample may be carry-over from other donors' samples.

This clonotype was seen ten or more times. The V gene is TRBV7-2, the J gene TRBJ1-6; 7 positions agree with TRBD1. This CDR3 contains 15 residues. Germline CDR1 reads SGHTA; CDR2 reads FQGNSA. V was pared by 4 bases and J by 7 bases, with 7 bases of the junction left unmatched. The CDR3 loop reads CASSSPGQSNSPLHF. As DNA, the CDR3 is TGTGCCAGCAGCTCCCCGGGACAGTCCAATTCACCCCTCCACTTT.

The table lists this clonotype with many counts. This chain connects TRBV7-8 to TRBJ1-2; 10 nucleotides line up with TRBD1. Germline lookup yields CDR1 SGHVS and CDR2 FQNEAQ. CDR3 length equals 13 residues. The J segment lost 8 bases and the V segment lost 4 bases, leaving 4 bases of the junction unmatched. In DNA form, the CDR3 reads TGTGCCAGCAGCTCGGACAGGGGGATCGGCTACACCTTC. It encodes CASSSDRGIGYTF.